This T cell receptor (beta chain) emerged from a study of shared clonotypes between healthy human individuals. This clone was found a few times. Its target is unknown. Assay used: immunoSEQ multiplex PCR; TCRdb lists only in-frame clones, some missing. Counted here are roughly 450,000 clones, 79% occurring once; the ten biggest clones make up 13%. Study-level points and caveats: Researchers sampled blood only, noting tissue repertoires likely differ.

With V trimmed by 2 bases and J by 4 bases, 5 bases remained unmatched. This CDR3 is 15 amino acids long. CDR1 is GTSNPN and CDR2 is SVGIG in the germline V gene (reference sequence). This receptor was identified in a woman aged 40 to 49 in good health. Some clones in this sample may be carry-over from other donors' samples. Sequencing was done on a sample of PBMCs. The V and J genes are TRBV30 and TRBJ1-1; 12 positions agree with TRBD1. The CDR3 sequence: CAWSPLGQGATEAFF. The CDR3 region has the DNA TGTGCCTGGAGTCCACTGGGACAGGGGGCCACTGAAGCTTTCTTT.